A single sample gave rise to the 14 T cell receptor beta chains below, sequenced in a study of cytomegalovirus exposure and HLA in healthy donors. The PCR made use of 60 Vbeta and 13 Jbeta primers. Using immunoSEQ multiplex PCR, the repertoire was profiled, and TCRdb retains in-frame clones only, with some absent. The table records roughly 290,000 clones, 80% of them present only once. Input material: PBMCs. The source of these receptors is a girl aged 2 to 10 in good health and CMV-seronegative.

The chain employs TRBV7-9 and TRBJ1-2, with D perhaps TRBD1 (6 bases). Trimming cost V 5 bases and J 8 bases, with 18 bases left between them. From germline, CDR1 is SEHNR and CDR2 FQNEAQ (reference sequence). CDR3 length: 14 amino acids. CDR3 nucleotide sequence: TGTGCCAGCAGCCCCAGTCGAGGGGGTGGGGGCTACACCTTC. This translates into CASSPSRGGGGYTF.

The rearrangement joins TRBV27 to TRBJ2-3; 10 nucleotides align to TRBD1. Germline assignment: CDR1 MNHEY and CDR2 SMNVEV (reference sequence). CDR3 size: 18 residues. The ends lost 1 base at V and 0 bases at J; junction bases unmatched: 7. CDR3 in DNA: TGTGCCAGCAGTTTATTTGACAGGGGGCCCATAAGCACAGATACGCAGTATTTT. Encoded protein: CASSLFDRGPISTDTQYF.

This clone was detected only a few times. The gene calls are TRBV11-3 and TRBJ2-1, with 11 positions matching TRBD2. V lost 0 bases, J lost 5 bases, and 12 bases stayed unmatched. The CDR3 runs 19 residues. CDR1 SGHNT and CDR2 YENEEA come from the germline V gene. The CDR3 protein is CASSLDGGLAVDRNNEQFF. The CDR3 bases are TGTGCCAGCAGCTTAGATGGGGGACTAGCGGTCGACAGGAACAATGAGCAGTTCTTC.

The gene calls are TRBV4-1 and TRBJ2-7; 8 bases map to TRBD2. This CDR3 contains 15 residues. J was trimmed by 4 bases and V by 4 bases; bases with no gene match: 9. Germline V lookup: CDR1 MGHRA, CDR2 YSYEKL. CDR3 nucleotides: TGCGCCAGCAGCCCCTCGGGGACTAGGGTTTACGAGCAGTACTTC. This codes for CASSPSGTRVYEQYF.

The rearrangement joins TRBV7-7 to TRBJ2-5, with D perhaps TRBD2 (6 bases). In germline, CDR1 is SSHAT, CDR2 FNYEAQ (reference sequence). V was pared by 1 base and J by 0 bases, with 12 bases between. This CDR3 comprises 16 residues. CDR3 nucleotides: TGTGCCAGCAGCTTAGGCGGCGGGGCATACCAAGAGACCCAGTACTTC. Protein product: CASSLGGGAYQETQYF.

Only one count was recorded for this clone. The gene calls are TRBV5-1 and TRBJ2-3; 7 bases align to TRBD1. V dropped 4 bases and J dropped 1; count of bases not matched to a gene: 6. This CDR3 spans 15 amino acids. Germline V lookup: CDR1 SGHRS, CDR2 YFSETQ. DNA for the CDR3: TGCGCCAGCAGCCCGCCGGGACAGCGCACAGATACGCAGTATTTT. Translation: CASSPPGQRTDTQYF.

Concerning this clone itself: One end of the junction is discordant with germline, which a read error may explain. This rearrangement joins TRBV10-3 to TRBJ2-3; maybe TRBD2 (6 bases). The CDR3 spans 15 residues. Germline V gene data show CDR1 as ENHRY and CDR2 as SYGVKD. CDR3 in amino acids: CAVRPGLFSTDTQYF. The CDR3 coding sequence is TGTGCCGTCAGGCCGGGACTCTTTAGCACAGATACGCAGTATTTT.

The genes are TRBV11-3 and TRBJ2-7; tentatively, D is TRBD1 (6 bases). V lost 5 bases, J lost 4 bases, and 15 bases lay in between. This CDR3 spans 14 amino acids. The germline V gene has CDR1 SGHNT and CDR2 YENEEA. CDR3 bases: TGTGCCAGCAGCACTGCCGACAGGCCTTACGAGCAGTACTTC. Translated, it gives CASSTADRPYEQYF.

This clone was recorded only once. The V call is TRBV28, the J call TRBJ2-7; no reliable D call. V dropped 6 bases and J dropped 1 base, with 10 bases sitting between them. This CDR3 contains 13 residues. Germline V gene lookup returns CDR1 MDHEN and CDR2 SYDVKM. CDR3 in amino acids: CASSRTDSYEQYF. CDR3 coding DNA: TGTGCCAGCAGCCGAACTGATTCCTACGAGCAGTACTTC.

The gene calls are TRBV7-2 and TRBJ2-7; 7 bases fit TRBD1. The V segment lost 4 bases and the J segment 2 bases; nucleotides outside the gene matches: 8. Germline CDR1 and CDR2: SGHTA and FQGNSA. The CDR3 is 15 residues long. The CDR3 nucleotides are TGTGCCAGCAGCTCCCGACAGGGACGGACCTACGAGCAGTACTTC. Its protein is CASSSRQGRTYEQYF.

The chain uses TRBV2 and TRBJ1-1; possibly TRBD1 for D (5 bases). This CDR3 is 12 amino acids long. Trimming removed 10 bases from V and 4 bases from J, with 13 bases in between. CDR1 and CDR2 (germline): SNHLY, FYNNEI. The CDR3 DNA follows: TGTGCCACAAGGGGCGGGGTCACTGAAGCTTTCTTT. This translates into CATRGGVTEAFF.

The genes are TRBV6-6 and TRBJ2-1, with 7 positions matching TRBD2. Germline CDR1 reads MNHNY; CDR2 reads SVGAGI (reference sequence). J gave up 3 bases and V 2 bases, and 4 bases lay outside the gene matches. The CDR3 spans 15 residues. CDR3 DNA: TGTGCCAGCAGTTACGGGCTAGCGGTCTACAATGAGCAGTTCTTC. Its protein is CASSYGLAVYNEQFF.

CDR3 in amino acids: CASSEGLAGNNEQFF. The CDR3 DNA reads TGTGCCAGCAGCGAAGGACTAGCGGGGAACAATGAGCAGTTCTTC. J is TRBJ2-1 and V is TRBV9, with 12 bases aligning to TRBD2. V trimming: 3 bases; J trimming: 5 bases; junction bases outside the gene matches: 3. Germline CDR1 SGDLS, CDR2 YYNGEE. The CDR3 consists of 15 residues.

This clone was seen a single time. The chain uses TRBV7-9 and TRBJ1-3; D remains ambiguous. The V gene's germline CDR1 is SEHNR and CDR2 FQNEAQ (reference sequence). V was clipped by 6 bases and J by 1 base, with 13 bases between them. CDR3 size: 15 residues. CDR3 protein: CASRPPIRSGNTIYF. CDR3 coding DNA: TGTGCCAGCAGACCCCCGATCAGGTCTGGAAACACCATATATTTT. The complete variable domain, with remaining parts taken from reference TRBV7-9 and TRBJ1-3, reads DTGVSQNPRHKITKRGQNVTFRCDPISEHNRLYWYRQTLGQGPEFLTYFQNEAQLEKSRLLSDRFSAERPKGSFSTLEIQRTEQGDSAMYLCASRPPIRSGNTIYFGEGSWLTVV.